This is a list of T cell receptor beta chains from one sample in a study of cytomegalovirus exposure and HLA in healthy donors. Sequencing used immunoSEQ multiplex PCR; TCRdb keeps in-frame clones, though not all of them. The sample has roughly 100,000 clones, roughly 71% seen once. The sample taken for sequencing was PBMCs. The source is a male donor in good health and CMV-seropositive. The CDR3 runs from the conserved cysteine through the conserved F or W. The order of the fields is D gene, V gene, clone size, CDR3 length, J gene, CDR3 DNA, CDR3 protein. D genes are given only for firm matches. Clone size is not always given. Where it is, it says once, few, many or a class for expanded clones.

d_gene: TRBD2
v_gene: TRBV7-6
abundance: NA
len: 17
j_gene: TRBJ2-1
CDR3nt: TGTGCCAGCAGCTACGGGACTAGCGGTTTTGGGTTGAATGAGCAGTTCTTC
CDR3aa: CASSYGTSGFGLNEQFF

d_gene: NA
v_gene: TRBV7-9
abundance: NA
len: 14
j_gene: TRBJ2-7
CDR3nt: TGTGCCAGCAGCTTAGGCCGGGGGACCTACGAGCAGTACTTC
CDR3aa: CASSLGRGTYEQYF

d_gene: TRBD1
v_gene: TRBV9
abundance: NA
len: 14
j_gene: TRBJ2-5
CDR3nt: TGTGCCAGCGGACAGGGGGTGAGAGGGGAGACCCAGTACTTC
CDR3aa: CASGQGVRGETQYF

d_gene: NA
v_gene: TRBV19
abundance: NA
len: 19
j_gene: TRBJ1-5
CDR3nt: TGTGCCAGTAGTCTTGGCTGGCAGGGAGGTCCTAATAGCAATCAGCCCCAGAATTTT
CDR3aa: CASSLGWQGGPNSNQPQNF

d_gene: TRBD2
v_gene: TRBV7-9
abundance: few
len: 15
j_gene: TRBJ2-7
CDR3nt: TGTGCCAGCAGCTTAGTACTAGCGGGAGTCACCGAGCAGTACTTC
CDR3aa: CASSLVLAGVTEQYF

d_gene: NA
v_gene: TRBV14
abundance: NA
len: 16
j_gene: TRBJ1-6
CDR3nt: TGTGCCAGCAGCCAAGGGTTGCAGGTGTTAAATTCACCCCTCCACTTT
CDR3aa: CASSQGLQVLNSPLHF

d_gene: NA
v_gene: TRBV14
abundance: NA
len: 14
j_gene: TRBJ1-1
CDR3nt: TGTGCCAGCTCCCGGGCGGGAGGGGCCACTGAAGCTTTCTTT
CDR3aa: CASSRAGGATEAFF

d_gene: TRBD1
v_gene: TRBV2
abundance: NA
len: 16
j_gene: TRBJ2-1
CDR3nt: TGTGCCAGCAGTGATCGGGACAGGACCTGGGCAAGTGAGCAGTTCTTC
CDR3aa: CASSDRDRTWASEQFF

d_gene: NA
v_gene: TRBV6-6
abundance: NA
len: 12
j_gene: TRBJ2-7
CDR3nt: TGTGCCAGCATTGGGGGGATAGGGGAGCAGTACTTC
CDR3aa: CASIGGIGEQYF

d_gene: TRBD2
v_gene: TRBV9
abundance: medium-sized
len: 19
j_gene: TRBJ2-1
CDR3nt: TGTGCCAGCAGCGCTAGACTAGCGGGGGGTTCCTACTCCTACAATGAGCAGTTCTTC
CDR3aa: CASSARLAGGSYSYNEQFF

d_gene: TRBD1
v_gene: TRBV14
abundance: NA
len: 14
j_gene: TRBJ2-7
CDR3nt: TGTGCCAGCAGCCCTTGGGACAGGGGATACGAGCAGTACTTC
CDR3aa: CASSPWDRGYEQYF

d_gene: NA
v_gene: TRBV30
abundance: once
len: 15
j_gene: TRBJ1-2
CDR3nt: TGTGCCTGGAGTGTCCCCCTACAGGAGAACTATGGCTACACCTTC
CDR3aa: CAWSVPLQENYGYTF

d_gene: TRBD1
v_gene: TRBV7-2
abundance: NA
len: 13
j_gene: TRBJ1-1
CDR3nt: TGTGCCAGCATTGGGACAGGGGTTGGGAAGGCTTTCTTT
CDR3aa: CASIGTGVGKAFF

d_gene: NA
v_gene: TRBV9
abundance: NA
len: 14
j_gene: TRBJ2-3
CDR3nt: TGTGCCAGCAGCACGAGTCGGGGCACAGATACGCAGTATTTT
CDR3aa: CASSTSRGTDTQYF

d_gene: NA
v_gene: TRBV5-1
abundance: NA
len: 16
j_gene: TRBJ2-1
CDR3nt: TGCGCCAGCAGCCTGGAGGGGGTTAGCTCCTACAATGAGCAGTTCTTC
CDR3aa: CASSLEGVSSYNEQFF

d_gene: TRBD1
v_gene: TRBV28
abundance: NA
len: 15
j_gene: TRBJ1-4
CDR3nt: TGTGCCAGCAGTTCTCGACAGGGGGCAGGGGAAAAACTGTTTTTT
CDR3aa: CASSSRQGAGEKLFF

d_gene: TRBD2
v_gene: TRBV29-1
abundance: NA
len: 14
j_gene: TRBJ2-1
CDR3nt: TGCAGCGTAACAAGCGGGAGGGCCTCACCTGAGCAGTTCTTC
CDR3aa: CSVTSGRASPEQFF

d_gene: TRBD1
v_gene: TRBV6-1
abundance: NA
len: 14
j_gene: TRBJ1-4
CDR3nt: TGTGCCAGCGCCTCAGGGGGCGCGAATGAAAAACTGTTTTTT
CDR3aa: CASASGGANEKLFF

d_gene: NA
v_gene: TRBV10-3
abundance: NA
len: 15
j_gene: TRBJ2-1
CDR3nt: TGTGCCATCAGCAGAGGACAGAACTCCTACAATGAGCAGTTCTTC
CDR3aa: CAISRGQNSYNEQFF